This T cell receptor beta chain was profiled in a study of CD4 T cells in relation to SARS-CoV-2 and coronaviruses. About the study: ViraFEST: roughly 10-day antigen culture of PBMCs, then TCR beta CDR3 sequencing. Points from the study as a whole: About 64% of donors had memory CD4+ clonotypes crossrecognizing SARS-CoV-2 and common cold coronavirus spike. No crossreactivity against non-spike viral proteins was tested here.

Here immunoSEQ multiplex PCR was the method, and the copy in TCRdb shows in-frame clones only, minus some. The sample has tens of thousands of clones, more than 60% seen once. Germline CDR1 reads KGHSH; CDR2 reads LQKENI. This CDR3 is 18 amino acids long. The V segment lost 2 bases and the J segment 3 bases; nucleotides outside the gene matches: 3. CD4+ T cells from unexposed donors were obtained before the COVID-19 pandemic (2011-2018). Isolation of CD4+ T cells took place after about 10 days in culture. On days 3 and 7, cultures got half fresh IL-2 medium. For this clone: Its specificity is unknown.

The sample taken for sequencing was CD4+ T cells from PBMCs, cultured in vitro. The rearrangement joins TRBV18 to TRBJ2-6; the match to TRBD2 covers 14 bases. The clonotype comes from a human donor in good health. CDR3 sequence: CASSPGTSGSLGANVLTF. For the CDR3, the DNA is TGTGCCAGCTCACCAGGGACTAGCGGGAGTCTTGGGGCCAACGTCCTGACTTTC.